One T cell receptor beta chain is described in this entry. Its antigen is not identified. The sample originates from a study of CD8 T cells in ankylosing spondylitis. Study results and caveats: Seven to nine highly homologous variants formed a TCR beta motif that appeared characteristic of ankylosing spondylitis blood.

Generation of TCR beta libraries employed quantitative 5'-RACE incorporating molecular barcodes. TCRdb independently ran MiXCR on the 5' RACE reads; one entry per CDR3 protein. The sample has 130,000 or so distinct CDR3 sequences, 17% seen once. The sequence was collected from a male donor with ankylosing spondylitis. The source material was blood, either unsorted or a sorted T cell fraction (not recorded which).

The CDR3: CAAKPRGRTDTQYF. The CDR3 DNA follows: TGTGCCGCTAAACCCAGGGGGCGGACAGATACGCAGTATTTT. The rearrangement links TRBV2 to TRBJ2-3; 8 bases line up with TRBD1. The length of the CDR3 is 14 residues. The V and J ends lost 11 bases and 3 bases, in that order; junction bases with no gene match: 10. Germline CDR1 reads SNHLY; CDR2 reads FYNNEI.